This entry concerns a single T cell receptor (beta chain). Its antigen is unidentified. Trimming left V 1 base short and J 4 bases short, with 19 bases between. The CDR3 is 17 residues long. CDR1 and CDR2 from the germline V gene are SGHTA and FQGNSA. The entry originates in a study of cytomegalovirus exposure and HLA in healthy donors. Study-level information: Out of 150 million to 200 million T cells, an earlier analysis found 117 million unique TCR beta sequences in total. Of all 360 or so donors who were genotyped, roughly 81% belonged to the Caucasian-associated ancestry cluster. Tens of millions of unique TCRs, all from HLA-typed donors, were included in an early release of the data.

The PCR used 60 Vbeta and 13 Jbeta primers. Generated by immunoSEQ multiplex PCR, the TCRdb table keeps only in-frame clones and is missing some. The sample contains about 190,000 clones, about 77% of which appear only once. Study results and caveats: Later findings reportedly placed an Asian-associated ancestry cluster below the roughly 690-donor mean for N-insertions.

This sequence joins TRBV7-2 and TRBJ2-5; TRBD2 might be the D (7 bases). The material sequenced was PBMCs. The clonotype originates from a young man in good health and CMV-seropositive. The CDR3 DNA is TGTGCCAGCAGCTTAGGGGGGGGCAGCGGGAAGGGAGAGACCCAGTACTTC. Amino acids: CASSLGGGSGKGETQYF.